The clone carrying this T cell receptor (beta chain) was observed at least ten times. Stated time point: persistent/refractory GD, antithyroid drugs over 5 years with positive TRAb. PBMC-derived RNA was used for the TCR library. This specimen belongs to a study of regulatory T cells in long-lasting Graves disease. Trimming removed 7 bases from V and 4 bases from J; junction bases left unmatched: 10. Germline CDR1 SNHLY, CDR2 FYNNEI. The CDR3 runs to 14 residues. TCR beta libraries were built with iRepertoire HTBI primers and Arm-PCR of CDR3 regions. TCRdb re-analysed the multiplex PCR reads in MiXCR, keeping a single row per CDR3 protein. The sample comprises more than 350,000 distinct CDR3 sequences, roughly a fifth of which are singletons, and around 15% rests with the top ten.

The TCR originated in a female donor with Graves disease. The source material was peripheral blood mononuclear cells (PBMCs), sampled when the disease was refractory, from a patient treated with antithyroid drugs. The J gene is TRBJ2-7, the V gene TRBV2, with 7 bases aligning to TRBD1. In DNA, the CDR3 is TGTGCCAGCAACAACCGACAGGGCGCTTACGAGCAGTACTTC. Amino acid sequence: CASNNRQGAYEQYF.